This T cell receptor beta chain was identified in a study of shared clonotypes between healthy human individuals. Study-wide context: Per donor, CD8 memory used one plate, CD8 naive used two, CD4 memory used three and CD4 naive used three. Regarding the study as a whole: Rarefaction demonstrated incomplete sorted-subset sequencing despite large depth. The expectation was that sequencing depth would affect clonotype sharing among donors. Naive CD4 clonotypes were shared across several donors at about 5.2%.

Concerning this clone itself: Its specificity is not known.

TCRdb's copy holds only in-frame clones and misses some; the assay was immunoSEQ multiplex PCR. The sample contains 190,000 or so clones, approximately 92% of which appear only once. This CDR3 is built from 13 residues. The germline CDR1 and CDR2 sequences are LNHNV and YYDKDF (reference sequence). V lost 5 bases and J lost 3, with 8 bases in between. Material for sequencing was naive CD4+ T cells sorted from blood. Stated subset: CD45RA+ positively selected. This clonotype originated in a woman aged 25 to 39 in good health. The V call is TRBV15, the J call TRBJ1-5; D not resolved. This chain's CDR3 is CATSPSPNQPQHF. The CDR3 region has the DNA TGTGCCACCAGCCCCAGCCCCAATCAGCCCCAGCATTTT.